The rows below give T cell receptor beta chains drawn from one sample of a study of blood T cell repertoires in COVID-19. Generated by immunoSEQ multiplex PCR, the TCRdb table keeps only in-frame clones and is missing some. The sample consists of a few hundred thousand clones, roughly 90% of them appearing once. Sample: peripheral blood. The receptors derive from a middle-aged man with acute or convalescent COVID-19. Each CDR3 is given with its conserved first and last residue. The D gene is left open where the match is weak. Rows may omit the clone size; those that give it use once, few, many or a size class.

clone size	D gene	V gene	J gene	CDR3 protein	CDR3 DNA
.	.	TRBV27	TRBJ1-4	CASSLEGSEKLFF	TGTGCCAGCAGTTTGGAGGGATCTGAAAAACTGTTTTTT
.	.	TRBV6-2/TRBV6-3	TRBJ1-1	CASSYSSREAFF	TGTGCCAGCAGTTACTCCTCCAGGGAAGCTTTCTTT
.	.	TRBV28	TRBJ2-7	CASTSSYEQYF	TGTGCCAGTACCAGTTCCTACGAGCAGTACTTC
.	.	TRBV14	TRBJ1-2	CASSPRGWRGYTF	TGTGCCAGCAGCCCCAGGGGATGGAGGGGCTACACCTTC
.	.	TRBV28	TRBJ1-2	CASRELGTGHNYGYTF	TGTGCCAGCCGGGAGTTAGGCACGGGGCATAACTATGGCTACACCTTC
few	.	TRBV6-5	TRBJ1-5	CASSYSLDQPQHF	TGTGCCAGCAGTTACTCCTTAGATCAGCCCCAGCATTTT
.	TRBD2	TRBV19	TRBJ2-7	CATSGSGPGNQYF	TGTGCCACAAGTGGTAGCGGGCCGGGAAATCAGTACTTC
.	.	TRBV6-5	TRBJ2-3	CASSYRGDTQYF	TGTGCCAGCAGTTACCGAGGGGATACGCAGTATTTT
.	.	TRBV28	TRBJ1-2	CASGGRNYGYTF	TGTGCCAGCGGCGGGAGGAACTATGGCTACACCTTC
.	.	TRBV7-2	TRBJ2-2	CASSSNRVTGELFF	TGTGCCAGCAGCTCAAATAGAGTGACCGGGGAGCTGTTTTTT
.	TRBD1	TRBV19	TRBJ2-7	CASSTWDREVHEQYF	TGTGCCAGTAGTACTTGGGACAGGGAAGTGCACGAGCAGTACTTC
.	.	TRBV5-1	TRBJ2-2	CASKTQGLNTGELFF	TGCGCCAGCAAGACCCAGGGCTTAAACACCGGGGAGCTGTTTTTT
once	.	TRBV7-2	TRBJ1-1	CATSAVKTGNTEAFF	TGTGCCACCAGTGCTGTGAAGACAGGGAACACTGAAGCTTTCTTT
.	TRBD2	TRBV7-8	TRBJ2-1	CASSFLAGGDNEQFF	TGTGCCAGCAGCTTTCTAGCGGGGGGGGACAATGAGCAGTTCTTC
.	.	TRBV4-1	TRBJ1-2	CASSQSDGGMYYGYTF	TGCGCCAGCAGCCAATCGGACGGAGGGATGTACTATGGCTACACCTTC
.	.	TRBV5-1	TRBJ2-2	CASNFIPNTGELFF	TGCGCCAGCAATTTCATTCCGAACACCGGGGAGCTGTTTTTT
.	TRBD1	TRBV28	TRBJ2-5	CASSSVSGGQETQYF	TGTGCCAGCAGTTCCGTTTCAGGGGGCCAAGAGACCCAGTACTTC
.	TRBD2	TRBV3-1/TRBV3-2	TRBJ2-3	CASSPSGLRSTDTQYF	TGTGCCAGCAGCCCTAGCGGCCTACGAAGCACAGATACGCAGTATTTT
.	.	TRBV2	TRBJ2-1	CASSDRAGPSSYNEQFF	TGTGCCAGCAGTGATCGGGCAGGGCCGAGCTCCTACAATGAGCAGTTCTTC
.	TRBD1	TRBV6-2/TRBV6-3	TRBJ1-5	CASSYSPDRDRVVRQPQHF	TGTGCCAGCAGTTACTCGCCTGATCGGGACAGGGTCGTGCGCCAGCCCCAGCATTTT
.	TRBD1	TRBV28	TRBJ1-1	CASSSWMTRQGEGTEAFF	TGTGCCAGCAGTTCATGGATGACCCGACAGGGGGAGGGCACTGAAGCTTTCTTT
.	TRBD1	TRBV18	TRBJ1-5	CASSGQENQPQHF	TGTGCCAGCTCGGGACAGGAAAATCAGCCCCAGCATTTT
.	.	TRBV28	TRBJ1-1	CASSFQPMVRNTEAFF	TGTGCCAGCAGTTTCCAACCTATGGTGAGGAACACTGAAGCTTTCTTT
once	.	TRBV7-2	TRBJ2-7	CASSFGRGSEQYF	TGTGCCAGCAGCTTTGGCAGGGGATCCGAGCAGTACTTC
.	.	TRBV27	TRBJ2-1	CASTPNRGSYNEQFF	TGTGCCAGCACCCCGAATCGGGGCTCCTACAATGAGCAGTTCTTC
.	.	TRBV29-1	TRBJ2-7	CSVPHGSGSYEQYF	TGCAGCGTCCCACACGGGTCGGGTTCCTACGAGCAGTACTTC
.	TRBD2	TRBV15	TRBJ2-1	CATSRVGSSGSFYPYEQFF	TGTGCCACCAGCAGAGTGGGGTCTAGCGGGAGCTTTTACCCATATGAGCAGTTCTTC
.	.	TRBV3-1/TRBV3-2	TRBJ1-5	CASSQDYSSNQPQHF	TGTGCCAGCAGCCAAGACTACAGCAGCAATCAGCCCCAGCATTTT
.	TRBD2	TRBV7-8	TRBJ2-5	CASSLEAGGGMGTQYF	TGTGCCAGCAGCTTAGAGGCCGGGGGGGGCATGGGGACCCAGTACTTC
.	.	TRBV7-8	TRBJ2-5	CASSLGQIQETQYF	TGTGCCAGCAGCTTAGGACAGATTCAAGAGACCCAGTACTTC
.	.	TRBV28	TRBJ1-5	CASRNEAGVGSNQPQHF	TGTGCCAGCAGGAATGAGGCAGGGGTAGGGAGCAATCAGCCCCAGCATTTT
once	TRBD2	TRBV11-2	TRBJ2-7	CASSLALAGEVHEQYF	TGTGCCAGCAGCTTAGCGCTAGCGGGAGAAGTCCACGAGCAGTACTTC
.	.	TRBV11-2	TRBJ2-5	CASSLDYYSQETQYF	TGTGCCAGCAGCTTAGATTATTACAGCCAAGAGACCCAGTACTTC
.	TRBD1	TRBV7-2	TRBJ2-2	CASSLTGTGDSGELFF	TGTGCCAGCAGCTTGACCGGGACAGGGGATTCCGGGGAGCTGTTTTTT
once	TRBD1	TRBV12-5	TRBJ1-2	CASGWDSYGYTF	TGTGCTAGTGGTTGGGACAGCTATGGCTACACCTTC
.	TRBD1	TRBV2	TRBJ2-7	CASSELGRGRRMVHEQYF	TGTGCCAGCAGTGAATTAGGCAGGGGGCGCAGGATGGTCCACGAGCAGTACTTC
.	.	TRBV6-2/TRBV6-3	TRBJ2-1	CASSSRRYNEQFF	TGTGCCAGCAGTTCTAGGCGGTACAATGAGCAGTTCTTC
once	.	TRBV3-1/TRBV3-2	TRBJ1-2	CASSQVDGYTF	TGTGCCAGCAGCCAAGTCGATGGCTACACCTTC
.	TRBD1	TRBV7-9	TRBJ2-3	CASSLTEGAGDTQYF	TGTGCCAGCAGCTTAACAGAGGGGGCAGGGGATACGCAGTATTTT
.	TRBD2	TRBV3-1/TRBV3-2	TRBJ2-1	CASSPGGGAATSFNEQFF	TGTGCCAGCAGCCCGGGGGGTGGAGCGGCCACTTCATTTAATGAGCAGTTCTTC
.	.	TRBV6-5	TRBJ1-5	CASSEGYGQPQHF	TGTGCCAGCAGCGAGGGTTACGGGCAGCCCCAGCATTTT
.	TRBD2	TRBV7-9	TRBJ2-3	CASRPGGDTQYF	TGTGCCAGCAGACCGGGGGGAGATACGCAGTATTTT
.	.	TRBV4-1	TRBJ2-7	CASSQENLRGSEQYF	TGCGCCAGCAGCCAAGAGAACCTAAGGGGGAGCGAGCAGTACTTC
.	.	TRBV20-1	TRBJ1-3	CSASAGGEVGNTIYF	TGCAGTGCTAGTGCTGGGGGCGAGGTCGGAAACACCATATATTTT
.	.	TRBV3-1/TRBV3-2	TRBJ2-1	CASSQDTGQNRKQFF	TGTGCCAGCAGCCAAGATACCGGACAAAATCGGAAGCAGTTCTTC
.	TRBD1	TRBV2	TRBJ2-7	CASMPDRGYEQYF	TGTGCCAGCATGCCAGACAGGGGTTACGAGCAGTACTTC